The 9 T cell receptor beta chains below all came from one sample that was sequenced in a study of cytomegalovirus exposure and HLA in healthy donors. PCR amplification relied on 60 Vbeta primers (plus 13 Jbeta primers). The repertoire was sequenced with immunoSEQ multiplex PCR; TCRdb's copy has only in-frame clones and lacks some. The repertoire holds about 160,000 clones, about 88% seen once, with 2% to 2.5% in the top ten. The sequenced sample consisted of PBMCs. The source is a man in his late teens or twenties in good health and CMV-seropositive.

This clone occurred once. The J gene is TRBJ2-3, the V gene TRBV15; 10 bases fit TRBD2. V shed 5 bases and J 1 base; nucleotides not matched to a gene: 3. Germline V gene lookup returns CDR1 LNHNV and CDR2 YYDKDF (reference sequence). The CDR3 is 15 amino acids. The CDR3 region has the DNA TGTGCCACCAGCGGCGGGACTAGCGGCACAGATACGCAGTATTTT. Translating gives CATSGGTSGTDTQYF. Based on the CDR3 plus reference TRBV15 and TRBJ2-3, the full variable domain is DAMVIQNPRYQVTQFGKPVTLSCSQTLNHNVMYWYQQKSSQAPKLLFHYYDKDFNNEADTPDNFQSRRPNTSFCFLDIRSPGLGDTAMYLCATSGGTSGTDTQYFGPGTRLTVL.

This clone showed up just a few times. DNA of the CDR3: TGTGCCAGCAGTGAGGGGACAGCCTCCTACGAGCAGTACTTC. It translates to CASSEGTASYEQYF. This chain links TRBV2 with TRBJ2-7; TRBD1 matches at 7 bases. The CDR3 covers 14 residues. Germline trimming cut 3 bases from V and 0 bases from J; bases unmatched to any gene: 2. Germline loops: CDR1 SNHLY, CDR2 FYNNEI.

The chain carries TRBV14 and TRBJ1-1; no firm D call. CDR3 length: 11 amino acids. Germline V gene sequence: CDR1 SGHDN, CDR2 FVKESK. Deletions cut 7 bases from V and 7 bases from J, with 10 bases between. The CDR3 reads CASMRDYEAFF. CDR3 in DNA: TGTGCCAGCATGAGGGATTATGAAGCTTTCTTT. Full variable domain (missing parts from reference TRBV14 and TRBJ1-1): EAGVTQFPSHSVIEKGQTVTLRCDPISGHDNLYWYRRVMGKEIKFLLHFVKESKQDESGMPNNRFLAERTGGTYSTLKVQPAELEDSGVYFCASMRDYEAFFGQGTRLTVV.

This chain connects TRBV7-9 to TRBJ1-1, with 12 bases fitting TRBD1. Germline CDR1 and CDR2: SEHNR and FQNEAQ (reference sequence). The CDR3 loop spans 16 amino acids. V gave up 5 bases and J gave up 6 bases; unmatched junction bases: 10. The CDR3 here is CASSPGTGGEGSEAFF. CDR3 DNA sequence: TGTGCCAGCAGCCCAGGGACAGGGGGCGAGGGCTCTGAAGCTTTCTTT.

This chain uses TRBV19 with TRBJ1-1; 7 bases align to TRBD1. Germline trimming cut 8 bases from V and 0 bases from J; bases unmatched to any gene: 9. CDR1 and CDR2 (germline): LNHDA, SQIVND (reference sequence). The CDR3 spans 15 residues. The CDR3 coding sequence is TGTGCCAGTTATCCAACAGGGGCGATGAACACTGAAGCTTTCTTT. Protein: CASYPTGAMNTEAFF.

In DNA form, the CDR3 reads TGTGCCAGCAGCCCGGGACTGTTAAATGAAAAACTGTTTTTT. Translated: CASSPGLLNEKLFF. V usage is TRBV7-9 and J usage is TRBJ1-4; maybe TRBD1 (5 bases). The V end lost 5 bases, the J end lost 5 bases, and 12 bases lay between the germline ends. The CDR3 runs to 14 residues. Germline loops: CDR1 SEHNR, CDR2 FQNEAQ (reference sequence).

The V gene is TRBV2, the J gene TRBJ1-5; D remains ambiguous. The CDR3 runs 17 residues. V lost 2 bases and J lost 0, with 14 bases in between. Germline CDR1 SNHLY, CDR2 FYNNEI. The CDR3 sequence: CASSESERLDSNQPQHF. CDR3 bases: TGTGCCAGCAGTGAATCCGAACGACTAGATAGCAATCAGCCCCAGCATTTT.

The chain combines TRBV7-2 with TRBJ2-7; 7 bases line up with TRBD1. Germline values: CDR1 SGHTA, CDR2 FQGNSA. V lost 5 bases to trimming and J lost 5 bases; unmatched junction nucleotides: 15. This CDR3 is 16 amino acids long. CDR3: CASSIMDRPGLHEQYF. CDR3 bases: TGTGCCAGCAGCATCATGGACAGGCCAGGGCTCCACGAGCAGTACTTC.

The V call is TRBV2, the J call TRBJ2-6; TRBD1 matches 8 bases. V dropped 6 bases and J dropped 1; count of bases not matched to a gene: 5. This CDR3 contains 16 residues. Germline loops: CDR1 SNHLY, CDR2 FYNNEI. The CDR3 DNA reads TGTGCCAGCAGCATAACAGGGGGGTCTGGGGCCAACGTCCTGACTTTC. Translating it yields CASSITGGSGANVLTF.